This T cell receptor beta chain comes out of a study of blood T cell dynamics during melanoma immunotherapy (dated by TCRdb to the early 2020s). Study-wide context: Patients had metastatic melanoma and received first-line pembrolizumab or nivolumab plus ipilimumab as standard of care in the United Kingdom. The training cohort consisted of consecutive patients, while an additional independent group of patients from the same centre was pooled to form an external validation set. To identify early correlates of response, the study profiled peripheral T cell receptor repertoires in patients with metastatic melanoma before and after one cycle of checkpoint inhibitor therapy. Study-wide findings and limitations: The study could not determine whether the T cell clones driving repertoire changes were melanoma-specific or reflected general immune activation. The relatively small sample size was acknowledged as something that could potentially limit how far the results can be generalized. A bifurcated reorganization of the PBMC repertoire at W3, with increased clonality or increased diversity, was observed in patients who later achieved disease control, unlike in progressors.

A word on this clone: The target of this receptor is not known. No much larger clone is present one base from it, and per-base qualities are unavailable.

Every bulk PBMC sample was loaded with the same fixed amount of roughly 400 ng of DNA. The immunoSEQ TCRb Assay kit was used according to manufacturer instructions to amplify TCR beta CDR3 sequences from genomic DNA. The KAPA Library Quantification Kit for Illumina platforms was used to quantify the pooled libraries by qPCR. Pooled libraries were clustered at about 0.6-1.2 pM and sequenced on an Illumina NextSeq 500. The study's processing was this. TCR data were analyzed with immunoSEQ ANALYZER and the R LymphoSeq package. A rearrangement efficiency score was calculated as productive divided by the sum of productive and non-productive CDR3 sequences. Within each patient, timepoints were compared pairwise for clonality, measured with the Gini coefficient, and for diversity, measured with the Renyi index at alpha=1. In LymphoSeq, clonal relatedness was computed with an edit distance of 3 and repertoire similarity was computed with the Bhattacharyya coefficient. Linear discriminant analysis on week-3 changes in clonality and diversity was built with the R MASS and caret packages to classify response. TCRdb's version of the immuneACCESS table is confined to in-frame rearrangements and falls short of the full clone set. An unresolved V gene accounts for under half of the shortfall where checked; the remainder is of unknown origin. That table is the source of V, J and clone size, and D and trimming were worked out from the DNA. In this sample the table shows 10,000 to 12,000 clones, more than 70% of which occur a single time. The ten largest account for around 6.3% of the sample.

This specimen's time point label, per the study, means: week 3, after first cycle of checkpoint inhibitor. Blood was sampled before treatment (T0) and at week 3 (W3), after the first cycle of checkpoint blockade. Except for two patients with rapid clinical progression, response was assessed 12 weeks after the first infusion by RECIST 1.1; disease control meant complete response, partial response or stable disease. Patients were excluded for prior systemic cancer treatment, concomitant immunosuppressant therapy or synchronous other active malignancies. Both bulk PBMC and plasma cell-free DNA were sequenced for TCR beta so that circulating cells and T cell turnover could be tracked. PBMC were isolated from blood with Lymphoprep and SepMate tubes, followed by red cell lysis. QIAamp DNA Blood Mini kits were used to extract DNA from PBMC and from sorted T cell subsets. V and J are truncated by 5 bases and 4 bases respectively, leaving an intervening sequence of 12 bases. From a lookup of the germline V gene (reference sequence), CDR1 and CDR2 are MNHEY and SMNVEV. The CDR3 starts with the cysteine, ends with the phenylalanine, and has 14 residues. Only CDR3 DNA remains: 42 bases, in frame from the first base.

The chain couples TRBV27 to TRBJ1-5; the D gene cannot be named for sure. The receptor was isolated from a human donor with melanoma. This sample comprised blood, obtained from a patient treated with checkpoint blockade. This receptor carries the CDR3 CASSLRGINQPQHF. The sequenced DNA: TGTGCCAGCAGTCTCCGTGGGATAAATCAGCCCCAGCATTTT.